This T cell receptor (beta chain) derives from a study of T cell responses to AZD1222 COVID-19 vaccine. This clone occurred a few times. Using immunoSEQ multiplex PCR, the repertoire was profiled, and TCRdb retains in-frame clones only, with some absent. The sample lists about 130,000 clones; roughly 90% were seen once. There are 16 residues in the CDR3. Per the germline V gene, CDR1 is MGHRA and CDR2 is YSYEKL. J gave up 7 bases and V 4 bases, and 11 bases lay outside the gene matches. V is TRBV4-1 and J is TRBJ2-1, with 9 bases that match TRBD2. This clonotype originated in an adult in good health. Sequencing used peripheral blood, obtained on day 0 of AZD1222 vaccination. The CDR3 DNA sequence: TGCGCCAGCAGCCCTCCCGGCGGGGGGGCGGGGAATGAGCAGTTCTTC. This encodes CASSPPGGGAGNEQFF.